The present T cell receptor beta chain was sequenced within a study of blood T cell repertoires in COVID-19. The V and J ends lost 4 bases and 7 bases, in that order; junction bases with no gene match: 6. Germline V gene lookup returns CDR1 SGHNT and CDR2 YYREEE (reference sequence). The CDR3 has 14 residues. Sequencing was performed with immunoSEQ multiplex PCR; in TCRdb, only in-frame clones are kept and a portion is missing. This sample has hundreds of thousands of clones; 88% occur once, and the top ten carry 0.75% to 1%. The source is a woman between 40 and 50 years old who had recovered from COVID-19. Sequenced material: peripheral blood. This chain joins TRBV5-4 and TRBJ2-1, with 9 bases aligning to TRBD2. The CDR3 coding sequence is TGTGCCAGCAGCGCGGGGGGGGCCCTAAATGAGCAGTTCTTC. Residues: CASSAGGALNEQFF.